Following are 27 T cell receptor beta chains from one sample sequenced in a study of T cell repertoires in cytomegalovirus infection. Which antigens these TCRs recognize remains unknown. TCRdb passed the reads through MiXCR, listing each CDR3 protein once. The repertoire holds over 95,000 distinct CDR3 sequences, with over 30% as singletons. The source was CD8+ T cells from cultured PBMCs, collected from culture after CMV antigen stimulation. The source of these receptors is a human donor in good health (CMV status not recorded). Some clones in this sample may be carry-over from other donors' samples.

For the CDR3, the DNA is TGTGCCAGTAGTACCCATGGGCAACGGGCCCGGCCCCAGCATTTT. Protein product: CASSTHGQRARPQHF. The chain uses TRBV19 and TRBJ1-5; unclear D gene. This CDR3 has 15 residues. The ends were cut back, 4 bases at V and 9 bases at J, with 19 bases in the middle. Germline V CDR1 and CDR2: LNHDA, SQIVND (reference sequence).

This clonotype was detected many times. The chain has TRBV4-1 and TRBJ1-5; the match to TRBD1 covers 9 bases. Germline V lookup: CDR1 MGHRA, CDR2 YSYEKL. This CDR3 has 15 amino acids. Trimming removed 4 bases from V and 7 bases from J; junction bases left unmatched: 8. In nucleotides, the CDR3 is TGCGCCAGCAGCCCGGGACAGGGAAGGGGACAGCCCCAGCATTTT. Protein sequence: CASSPGQGRGQPQHF.

CDR3: CASSLARGREQFF. The CDR3 DNA is TGTGCCAGCAGCTTAGCGAGGGGGAGGGAGCAGTTCTTC. The chain recombines TRBV11-1 with TRBJ2-1; tentatively, D is TRBD1 or TRBD2 (6 bases each). Trimming left V 0 bases short and J 10 bases short, with 10 bases between. The CDR3 is made up of 13 amino acids. The germline V gene has CDR1 SGHAT and CDR2 FQDESV (reference sequence).

V and J are TRBV19 and TRBJ2-5; D is possibly TRBD2 (6 bases). Trimming shortened V by 3 bases and J by 2 bases, and 25 bases separated the two germline ends. Looked up from germline, CDR1 is LNHDA and CDR2 is SQIVND (reference sequence). This CDR3 is 19 amino acids long. The CDR3 here is CASSMGFLRGTSKQETQYF. The CDR3 DNA reads as TGTGCCAGTAGTATGGGGTTCTTGCGGGGCACATCAAAGCAAGAGACCCAGTACTTC.

The V call is TRBV7-6, the J call TRBJ2-2; unclear D gene. The germline gives CDR1 SGHVS, CDR2 FNYEAQ. The germline V and J ends were trimmed by 5 bases and 3 bases, with 7 bases remaining between them. This CDR3 is 13 amino acids long. In DNA form, the CDR3 reads TGTGCCAGCAGCCAGATAGACACCGGGGAGCTGTTTTTT. Translating gives CASSQIDTGELFF.

In regard to this clonotype: This may be a read error, as it is one base from a much larger clone. The CDR3 DNA follows: TGTGCCAGCAGAAACGGCCTAGCGGGCACAGATACGCGGTATTTT. This gives the protein CASRNGLAGTDTRYF. V usage is TRBV6-5 and J usage is TRBJ2-3; 8 positions agree with TRBD2. The CDR3 covers 15 residues. Germline lookup yields CDR1 MNHEY and CDR2 SVGAGI.

This clonotype appeared a few times. The genes are TRBV6-2 or TRBV6-3 and TRBJ2-7; 7 nucleotides line up with TRBD1. Germline CDR1 and CDR2: MNHEY and SVGEGT. This CDR3 has 18 residues. V shed 3 bases and J 0 bases; nucleotides not matched to a gene: 14. The CDR3 loop is CASSYTGTVMFGSYEQYF. CDR3 nucleotides: TGTGCCAGCAGTTATACCGGGACAGTAATGTTCGGCTCCTACGAGCAGTACTTC.

The sample holds a few counts of this clonotype. The chain carries TRBV6-1 and TRBJ1-5; maybe TRBD1 (5 bases). CDR1 and CDR2 (germline): MNHNS, SASEGT. Trimming removed 6 bases from V and 6 bases from J, with 21 bases in between. There are 16 residues in the CDR3. The CDR3 coding sequence is TGTGCCAGCAGGGACCAAACAGGATTGTACGGTCAGCCCCAGCATTTT. Protein sequence: CASRDQTGLYGQPQHF.

V usage is TRBV6-1 and J usage is TRBJ1-4; tentatively, D is TRBD1 (5 bases). Germline CDR1 is MNHNS and CDR2 is SASEGT. V lost 3 bases and J lost 4, with 9 bases in between. The CDR3 has 14 amino acids. The CDR3 DNA is TGTGCCAGCAGTGACGGGGGGGGTAATGAAAAACTGTTTTTT. Translated: CASSDGGGNEKLFF.

There are a few counts of this clonotype. This chain links TRBV27 with TRBJ2-7; D may correspond to TRBD1 or TRBD2 (5 bases each). The CDR3 spans 13 residues. Germline V gene lookup returns CDR1 MNHEY and CDR2 SMNVEV (reference sequence). Deletions cut 5 bases from V and 7 bases from J, with 15 bases between. The CDR3 sequence is CASSGTGAQEQYF. CDR3 in DNA: TGTGCCAGCAGTGGGACCGGGGCTCAAGAGCAGTACTTC.

The chain recombines TRBV4-1 with TRBJ1-6; 7 positions match TRBD1. This CDR3 spans 20 amino acids. Trimming removed 2 bases from V and 0 bases from J; junction bases left unmatched: 13. Germline-derived CDR1 and CDR2 are MGHRA and YSYEKL. The CDR3 sequence: CASSQFPHRGRSSYNSPLHF. CDR3 DNA sequence: TGCGCCAGCAGCCAATTCCCCCACAGGGGACGGAGCTCCTATAATTCACCCCTCCACTTT.

This chain connects TRBV27 to TRBJ2-5; a weak D match, TRBD1 (5 bases). The CDR3 runs to 17 residues. Trimming removed 6 bases at V and 0 bases at J, with 20 bases between. From germline, CDR1 is MNHEY and CDR2 SMNVEV (reference sequence). The CDR3 nucleotides are TGTGCCAGCAGGAGCAGTCATCCAGGGCTTCACCAAGAGACCCAGTACTTC. Its protein is CASRSSHPGLHQETQYF.

In its sample, this clonotype was seen many times. The chain joins TRBV28 to TRBJ2-1, with D possibly being TRBD1 (5 bases). This CDR3 region has 16 residues. The germline CDR1 and CDR2 sequences are MDHEN and SYDVKM. V dropped 2 bases and J dropped 7 bases, with 18 bases sitting between them. CDR3 loop: CASSLMFPGKRNEQFF. As DNA, the CDR3 is TGTGCCAGCAGTTTAATGTTCCCAGGGAAAAGGAATGAGCAGTTCTTC.

This clonotype was seen more than once but under ten times. This rearrangement joins TRBV7-2 to TRBJ2-3; D not resolved. Trimming removed 5 bases from V and 6 bases from J, with 15 bases in between. Germline CDR1 reads SGHTA; CDR2 reads FQGNSA. The CDR3 is 14 residues long. The CDR3 spells CASSPLKESDTQYF. The CDR3 DNA reads TGTGCCAGCAGCCCCCTGAAAGAGTCCGATACGCAGTATTTT.

The chain carries TRBV2 and TRBJ2-3, with 12 bases aligning to TRBD2. From germline, CDR1 is SNHLY and CDR2 FYNNEI. There are 19 residues in the CDR3. J gave up 2 bases and V 6 bases, and 15 bases lay outside the gene matches. CDR3 loop: CASRIPWTSGEKDTDTQYF. DNA for the CDR3: TGTGCCAGCAGGATTCCCTGGACTAGCGGGGAGAAAGACACAGATACGCAGTATTTT.

The chain recombines TRBV2 with TRBJ2-7, with D possibly matching TRBD1 (6 bases). The germline V gene encodes CDR1 SNHLY and CDR2 FYNNEI. The CDR3 is 14 residues long. V was pared by 6 bases and J by 7 bases, with 19 bases between. CDR3 protein: CASRESGTLREQYF. The CDR3 coding sequence is TGTGCCAGCAGGGAATCCGGGACACTTCGAGAGCAGTACTTC.

The V call is TRBV7-2, the J call TRBJ2-3; the D gene is possibly TRBD2 (5 bases). V shed 4 bases and J shed 13 bases, with 18 bases lying between them. The CDR3 runs to 13 residues. CDR1 SGHTA and CDR2 FQGNSA come from the germline V gene. The CDR3 sequence is CASSSSLVSSKYF. The CDR3 coding sequence is TGTGCCAGCAGCTCTTCTTTAGTGTCTAGCAAGTATTTT.

The chain links TRBV14 to TRBJ1-3; D uncertain. V was clipped by 4 bases and J by 4 bases, with 11 bases between them. This CDR3 region has 14 residues. Per germline, CDR1 SGHDN and CDR2 FVKESK. The DNA for the CDR3 is TGTGCCAGCAGCCCCGGCGCGGCCGGAAACACCATATATTTT. Protein sequence: CASSPGAAGNTIYF.

This chain connects TRBV7-9 to TRBJ2-5; a possible D gene is TRBD2 (6 bases). CDR1 and CDR2 (germline): SEHNR, FQNEAQ (reference sequence). Trimming pared 5 bases from V and 3 bases from J, leaving 16 bases between. The CDR3 is 15 amino acids. CDR3: CASSPEIWREETQYF. The CDR3 DNA is TGTGCCAGCAGCCCCGAGATTTGGAGGGAAGAGACCCAGTACTTC.

The chain links TRBV7-6 to TRBJ2-5; 8 nucleotides match TRBD2. The CDR3 extends over 15 amino acids. The germline V gene has CDR1 SGHVS and CDR2 FNYEAQ. Unmatched junction bases numbered 2, after V lost 1 base and J lost 1 base. The CDR3 sequence: CASSLGGGSQETQYF. CDR3 in DNA: TGTGCCAGCAGCTTAGGCGGGGGGAGCCAAGAGACCCAGTACTTC.

This clonotype was counted a few times. This chain links TRBV12-3 or TRBV12-4 with TRBJ2-1, with TRBD2 matching over 9 bases. The trim removed 5 bases at V and 4 bases at J, leaving 6 bases unmatched. This CDR3 contains 15 residues. The CDR3 DNA is TGTGCCAGCAGTCCAAGCGGGGGGCCTTACAATGAGCAGTTCTTC. It translates to CASSPSGGPYNEQFF.

The rearrangement uses TRBV7-6 and TRBJ2-3, with 8 bases lining up with TRBD1. V was pared by 4 bases and J by 4 bases, with 4 bases of the junction left unmatched. There are 14 residues in the CDR3. Per the germline V gene, CDR1 is SGHVS and CDR2 is FNYEAQ. The CDR3 coding sequence is TGTGCCAGCAGCTCCCCACAGGGGGCAGATACGCAGTATTTT. Its protein is CASSSPQGADTQYF. Full variable domain (remainder filled in from reference TRBV7-6 and TRBJ2-3): GAGVSQSPRYKVTKRGQDVALRCDPISGHVSLYWYRQALGQGPEFLTYFNYEAQQDKSGLPNDRFSAERPEGSISTLTIQRTEQRDSAMYRCASSSPQGADTQYFGPGTRLTVL.

The chain couples TRBV7-8 to TRBJ1-5; D gene unclear. V lost 1 base, J lost 0 bases, and 7 bases lay in between. The CDR3 covers 15 residues. Germline V gene data show CDR1 as SGHVS and CDR2 as FQNEAQ. This CDR3 is CASSLGPSSNQPQHF. CDR3 in DNA: TGTGCCAGCAGCTTAGGGCCTAGTAGCAATCAGCCCCAGCATTTT.

V gene TRBV20-1 combines with J gene TRBJ2-1; D could derive from TRBD1 or TRBD2 (7 bases each). This CDR3 contains 14 residues. V lost 4 bases, J lost 7 bases, and 17 bases lay in between. The V gene's germline CDR1 is DFQATT and CDR2 SNEGSKA (reference sequence). The CDR3 DNA reads as TGCAGTGCTACCAGGGGGGGCGGGATGAATGAGCAGTTCTTC. It is translated as CSATRGGGMNEQFF.

Only a few counts were recorded for this clonotype. The genes are TRBV4-2 and TRBJ1-1, with D hard to call. The germline CDR1 and CDR2 sequences are LGHNA and YNFKEQ. Trimming took 0 bases from V and 2 from J, leaving 7 bases between them. This CDR3 contains 14 residues. The chain's CDR3 is CASSQEGPNTEAFF. The CDR3 nucleotides read TGTGCCAGCAGCCAAGAAGGACCTAACACTGAAGCTTTCTTT.

This rearrangement joins TRBV7-9 to TRBJ1-6; D gene unclear. The CDR3 runs 18 residues. The V gene's germline CDR1 is SEHNR and CDR2 FQNEAQ (reference sequence). V was clipped by 5 bases and J by 0 bases, with 17 bases between them. The CDR3 here is CASSPTALHSSYNSPLHF. CDR3 bases: TGTGCCAGCAGCCCCACCGCGCTACACAGCTCCTATAATTCACCCCTCCACTTT.

This clonotype was found a few times. The chain links TRBV19 to TRBJ2-2; D ambiguous. The CDR3 is made up of 14 amino acids. Per germline, CDR1 LNHDA and CDR2 SQIVND (reference sequence). V was trimmed by 3 bases and J by 0 bases, leaving 5 bases between them. CDR3 in DNA: TGTGCCAGTAGTATGGGAACGAACACCGGGGAGCTGTTTTTT. Amino acid sequence: CASSMGTNTGELFF.